These T cell receptor beta chains were read from a single sample in a study of spatial heterogeneity in lung cancer. TCRdb reanalysed the 5' RACE reads using MiXCR and keeps one entry per CDR3 protein. Of some 30,000 distinct CDR3 sequences in the sample, about 9.4% were seen once. The sample consisted of PBMCs, taken at follow-up. The receptors here all came from a female donor with early-stage non-small cell lung cancer. CDR3s include the opening cysteine and the closing phenylalanine or tryptophan. A D gene is named only where the DNA matches it firmly. The listing skips clone size in some rows; elsewhere it reads once, few, many or a size class.

j_call,v_call,d_call,clone_size,cdr3_nt,cdr3_aa
TRBJ1-2,TRBV10-3,TRBD1,many,TGTGCCATCAGCCAACTCACAGGGGGTTATGGCTACACCTTC,CAISQLTGGYGYTF
TRBJ1-4,TRBV29-1,-,many,TGCAGCGGCGGCCTTAATGAAAAACTGTTTTTT,CSGGLNEKLFF
TRBJ1-2,TRBV20-1,-,-,TGCAGTGCTAGAGATCGAGCGGCTCCTAGGACTCAAAACTATGGCTACACCTTC,CSARDRAAPRTQNYGYTF
TRBJ2-3,TRBV29-1,-,many,TGCAGCGTTGAGGGGGGAAACACAGATACGCAGTATTTT,CSVEGGNTDTQYF
TRBJ2-3,TRBV5-1,TRBD2,many,TGCGCCAGCAGCTTGAGGACTAGCGGGGACACAGATACGCAGTATTTT,CASSLRTSGDTDTQYF
TRBJ2-3,TRBV5-1,-,-,TGCGCCAGCAGTGCGGGCACAGATACGCAGTATTTT,CASSAGTDTQYF
TRBJ1-6,TRBV7-2,TRBD1,-,TGTGCCAGCAGCCCGACAGGGGGGGAAGGCCTCCACTTT,CASSPTGGEGLHF
TRBJ2-2,TRBV7-9,-,many,TGTGCCAGCAGATCCCTCGCCGGGGAGCTGTTTTTT,CASRSLAGELFF
TRBJ2-7,TRBV20-1,TRBD2,-,TGCAGTGCTACTGCTAGCGGGGTTGGCGAGCAGTACTTC,CSATASGVGEQYF
TRBJ1-5,TRBV7-9,TRBD1,medium-sized,TGTGCCAGCGGACAGGGTAACCAGCCCCAGCATTTT,CASGQGNQPQHF
TRBJ2-7,TRBV16,TRBD1,few,TGTGCCAGCACCGCAACAGGGGGCGACGAGCAGTACTTC,CASTATGGDEQYF
TRBJ1-2,TRBV9,TRBD1,-,TGTGCCAGCAGCCCCCCCCTGGGAGAGGGGGCTTATGGCTACACCTTC,CASSPPLGEGAYGYTF
TRBJ2-1,TRBV20-1,TRBD2,few,TGCAGTGCTAGAGAGGGTCTAGCGGGGGCCCTTAAGCAGTTCTTC,CSAREGLAGALKQFF
TRBJ2-2,TRBV2,TRBD2,many,TGTGCCGTCCAAACCAGGACTAGGGGCGGGGAGCTGTTTTTT,CAVQTRTRGGELFF
TRBJ2-7,TRBV4-3,-,few,TGCGCCAGCAGCCAAGACTACCTTCCCTCCTACGAGCAGTACTTC,CASSQDYLPSYEQYF
TRBJ1-1,TRBV28,-,few,TGTGCCAGCAGTTTGGCAGCAGGGGTGAACACTGAAGCTTTCTTT,CASSLAAGVNTEAFF
TRBJ2-3,TRBV5-5,-,-,TGTGCCAGCAGCAGAATAGGGGTGGATACGCAGTATTTT,CASSRIGVDTQYF
TRBJ1-1,TRBV11-1,-,few,TGTGCCAGCAGCTCATGGCAAGACACTGAAGCTTTCTTT,CASSSWQDTEAFF
TRBJ1-2,TRBV20-1,TRBD1,many,TGCAGAGTATACCGGGACAGGGTGGCTGGCTACACCTTC,CRVYRDRVAGYTF
TRBJ2-5,TRBV29-1,TRBD2,-,TGCAGCGTTGTAAGTCCGGGACTAGCGGGGCGGCAAGAGACCCAGTACTTC,CSVVSPGLAGRQETQYF
TRBJ1-2,TRBV2,TRBD1,few,TGTGCCAGCAGTGAAGCGGGACAGGCCCGCTATGGCTACACCTTC,CASSEAGQARYGYTF
TRBJ2-5,TRBV11-2,-,-,TGTGCCAGCAGCTCCCTTCCGTTGGTGCCCCAAGAGACCCAGTACTTC,CASSSLPLVPQETQYF
TRBJ1-6,TRBV5-5,-,few,TGTGCCAGCAGCTTGGCCGACGGGGCCCGAAATTCACCCCTCCACTTT,CASSLADGARNSPLHF
TRBJ2-6,TRBV2,-,-,TGTGCCAGCAGTGACTGGGGGCCCGGGGCCAACGTCCTGACTTTC,CASSDWGPGANVLTF
TRBJ2-2,TRBV5-1,-,-,TGCGCCAGCAGCTTTAGCGGAAACACCGGGGAGCTGTTTTTT,CASSFSGNTGELFF
TRBJ2-3,TRBV5-1,-,once,TGCGCCAGCAGCTTGGCAGGGGACCGAACAGATACGCAGTATTTT,CASSLAGDRTDTQYF
TRBJ2-1,TRBV7-2,TRBD2,few,TGTGCCAGCAGCTTAGGGGGTAGCGGGAGCTCCTACAATGAGCAGTTCTTC,CASSLGGSGSSYNEQFF
TRBJ1-1,TRBV5-5,-,many,TGTGCCAGCAGCAGAGGACACTCGAACACTGAAGCTTTCTTT,CASSRGHSNTEAFF
TRBJ2-7,TRBV27,TRBD1,many,TGTGCCAGCAGACGTGGGACAGGGTACGAGCAGTACTTC,CASRRGTGYEQYF
TRBJ2-7,TRBV29-1,-,large,TGCAGCGTTGAGGTAGGGGACAAAGGCTACGAGCAGTACTTC,CSVEVGDKGYEQYF
TRBJ2-2,TRBV5-6,TRBD1,few,TGTGCCAGCAGCTGGACAGGCCCGGGGAACACCGGGGAGCTGTTTTTT,CASSWTGPGNTGELFF
TRBJ2-3,TRBV2,-,few,TGTGCCAGCAGTGAAGGGGGGGGCACAGATACGCAGTATTTT,CASSEGGGTDTQYF
TRBJ1-3,TRBV15,TRBD1,-,TGTGCCACCAGCAGAGAACCCCCCGGGACAGGGGACACCATATATTTT,CATSREPPGTGDTIYF
TRBJ2-3,TRBV28,-,medium-sized,TGTGCCAGCAGTTTACCGGACACAGATACGCAGTATTTT,CASSLPDTDTQYF
TRBJ2-2,TRBV4-3,TRBD2,many,TGCGCCAGCAGCCGCACCTACTACCTAGCGGGGGAGGCCGGGGAGCTGTTTTTT,CASSRTYYLAGEAGELFF
TRBJ1-5,TRBV12-5,-,-,TGTGCTAGTGGTCACCCCCGGGCGAATCAGCCCCAGCATTTT,CASGHPRANQPQHF
TRBJ2-3,TRBV2,TRBD2,-,TGTGCCAGCAGTGTTCCGACTAGCGGACACACAGATACGCAGTATTTT,CASSVPTSGHTDTQYF
TRBJ2-5,TRBV5-1,-,many,TGCGCCAGCAGCTTGACGGCAGGGTCGGAGACCCAGTACTTC,CASSLTAGSETQYF
TRBJ1-2,TRBV20-1,TRBD1,many,TGCAGTGCTGCAGGGGGGCCGCGCGGCTACACCTTC,CSAAGGPRGYTF
TRBJ2-1,TRBV5-5,-,many,TGTGCCAGCAGCCCCCGACAGCTGGGCGATGAGCAGTTCTTC,CASSPRQLGDEQFF
TRBJ1-2,TRBV29-1,-,-,TGCAGCGTCCCGAACGGGGACGGAGGCTACACCTTC,CSVPNGDGGYTF
TRBJ1-4,TRBV7-9,-,many,TGTGCCAGCAGCTTACCGGACCATCGGACCCTGAAACTGTTTTTT,CASSLPDHRTLKLFF
TRBJ1-6,TRBV18,-,many,TGTGCCAGCTCGGGGAAGAGCGATTCACCCCTCCACTTT,CASSGKSDSPLHF
TRBJ2-7,TRBV29-1,-,few,TGCAGCGTTGAAGGAGGAGGGACCTACGAGCAGTACTTC,CSVEGGGTYEQYF
TRBJ2-7,TRBV27,-,many,TGTGCCAGCAGTTTCATTGGGGAAACCTACGAGCAGTACTTC,CASSFIGETYEQYF
TRBJ1-1,TRBV15,-,few,TGTGCCACCAGCAGAGATTTGGAACAGGGATATAGTGAAGCTTTCTTT,CATSRDLEQGYSEAFF
TRBJ2-1,TRBV12-3/TRBV12-4,-,many,TGTGCCAGCAGTCCCCCGGCAGGGGGGAATGAGCAGTTCTTC,CASSPPAGGNEQFF
TRBJ2-7,TRBV2,-,-,TGTGCCAGCAGTGAGGGGCAGCTCTACGAGCAGTACTTC,CASSEGQLYEQYF
TRBJ1-2,TRBV18,-,many,TGTGCCAGCTCACCACGCGAGGGGAACTATGGCTACACCTTC,CASSPREGNYGYTF
TRBJ2-4,TRBV7-9,TRBD1,few,TGTGCCAGCAGACCGGGGGACAGGGACAAAAACATTCAGTACTTC,CASRPGDRDKNIQYF
TRBJ2-5,TRBV6-2/TRBV6-3,-,few,TGTGCCAGCACTGACGTGGAGACCCAGTACTTC,CASTDVETQYF
TRBJ2-2,TRBV25-1,-,few,TGTGCCAGCAGCGAACGTTTGGGGTCACCAGCCGGGGAGCTGTTTTTT,CASSERLGSPAGELFF
TRBJ2-7,TRBV27,TRBD1,many,TGTGCCAGCAGTCCCCCGAACAGGGGGAATAGCGAGCAGTACTTC,CASSPPNRGNSEQYF
TRBJ1-4,TRBV7-9,TRBD1,few,TGTGCCAGCAGCTTAGGGGACAGCGCTAATGAAAAACTGTTTTTT,CASSLGDSANEKLFF
TRBJ2-7,TRBV7-2,-,many,TGTGCCAGCAGCTTAACGTTGGACTACGCACCCGAGCAGTACTTC,CASSLTLDYAPEQYF
TRBJ2-5,TRBV7-8,TRBD2,-,TGTGCCAGCAGCCCAGCGGCTAGCGGGGGGTTCCAAGAGACCCAGTACTTC,CASSPAASGGFQETQYF